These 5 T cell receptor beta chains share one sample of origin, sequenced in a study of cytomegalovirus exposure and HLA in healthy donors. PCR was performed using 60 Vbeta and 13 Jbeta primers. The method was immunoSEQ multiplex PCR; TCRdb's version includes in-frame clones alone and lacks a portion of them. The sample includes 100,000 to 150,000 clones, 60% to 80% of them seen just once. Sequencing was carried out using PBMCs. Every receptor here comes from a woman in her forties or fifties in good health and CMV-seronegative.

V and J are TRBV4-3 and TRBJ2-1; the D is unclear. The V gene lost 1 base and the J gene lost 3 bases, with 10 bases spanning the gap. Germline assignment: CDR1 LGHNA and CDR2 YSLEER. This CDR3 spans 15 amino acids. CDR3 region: CASSQARGFYNEQFF. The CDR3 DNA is TGCGCCAGCAGCCAAGCCCGAGGATTCTACAATGAGCAGTTCTTC.

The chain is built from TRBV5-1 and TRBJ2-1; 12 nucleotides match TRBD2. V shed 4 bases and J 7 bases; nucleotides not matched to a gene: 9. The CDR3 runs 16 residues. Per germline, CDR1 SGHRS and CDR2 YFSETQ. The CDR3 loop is CASSPILAGGENEQFF. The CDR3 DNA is TGCGCCAGCAGCCCGATTCTAGCGGGAGGGGAAAATGAGCAGTTCTTC.

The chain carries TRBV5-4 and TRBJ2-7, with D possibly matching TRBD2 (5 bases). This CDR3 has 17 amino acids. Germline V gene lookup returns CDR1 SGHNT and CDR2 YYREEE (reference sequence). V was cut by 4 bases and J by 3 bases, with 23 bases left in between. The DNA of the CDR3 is TGTGCCAGCAGCCACGCTCCTGCTAGCCGGGGAAACTACGAGCAGTACTTC. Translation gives CASSHAPASRGNYEQYF.

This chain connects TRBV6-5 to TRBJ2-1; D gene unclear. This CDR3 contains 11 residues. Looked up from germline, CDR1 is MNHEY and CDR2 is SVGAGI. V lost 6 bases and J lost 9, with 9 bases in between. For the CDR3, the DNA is TGTGCCAGCAGGCAAGCAGGTGAGCAGTTCTTC. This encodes CASRQAGEQFF.

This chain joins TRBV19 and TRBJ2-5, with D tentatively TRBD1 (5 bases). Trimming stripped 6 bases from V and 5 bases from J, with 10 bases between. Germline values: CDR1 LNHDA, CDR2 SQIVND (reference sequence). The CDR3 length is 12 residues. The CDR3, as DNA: TGTGCCAGTAGGCAGGCAGGGGAGACCCAGTACTTC. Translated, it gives CASRQAGETQYF.